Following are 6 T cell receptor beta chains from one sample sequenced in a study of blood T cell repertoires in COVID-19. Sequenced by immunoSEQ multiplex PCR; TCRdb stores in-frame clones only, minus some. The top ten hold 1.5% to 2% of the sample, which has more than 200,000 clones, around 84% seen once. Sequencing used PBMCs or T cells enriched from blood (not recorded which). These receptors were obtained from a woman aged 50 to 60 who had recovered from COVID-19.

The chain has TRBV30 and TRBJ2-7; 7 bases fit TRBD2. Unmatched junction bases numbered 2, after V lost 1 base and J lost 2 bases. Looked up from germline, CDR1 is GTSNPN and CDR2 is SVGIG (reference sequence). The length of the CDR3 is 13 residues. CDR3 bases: TGTGCCTGGAGTGAGGGACTAACCTACGAGCAGTACTTC. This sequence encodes CAWSEGLTYEQYF. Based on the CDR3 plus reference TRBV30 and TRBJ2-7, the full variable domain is SQTIHQWPATLVQPVGSPLSLECTVEGTSNPNLYWYRQAAGRGLQLLFYSVGIGQISSEVPQNLSASRPQDRQFILSSKKLLLSDSGFYLCAWSEGLTYEQYFGPGTRLTVT.

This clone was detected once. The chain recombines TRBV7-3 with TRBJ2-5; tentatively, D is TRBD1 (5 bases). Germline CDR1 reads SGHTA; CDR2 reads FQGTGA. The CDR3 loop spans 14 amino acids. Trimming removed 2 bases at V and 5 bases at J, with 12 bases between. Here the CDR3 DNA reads TGTGCCAGCAGCTTAGTTGGACACGGGGAGACCCAGTACTTC. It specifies CASSLVGHGETQYF.

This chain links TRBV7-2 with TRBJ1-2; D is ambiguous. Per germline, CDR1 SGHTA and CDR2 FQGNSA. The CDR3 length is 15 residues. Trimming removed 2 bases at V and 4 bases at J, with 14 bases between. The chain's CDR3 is CASSLFGGLSYGYTF. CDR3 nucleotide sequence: TGTGCCAGCAGCTTATTTGGCGGACTGTCCTATGGCTACACCTTC.

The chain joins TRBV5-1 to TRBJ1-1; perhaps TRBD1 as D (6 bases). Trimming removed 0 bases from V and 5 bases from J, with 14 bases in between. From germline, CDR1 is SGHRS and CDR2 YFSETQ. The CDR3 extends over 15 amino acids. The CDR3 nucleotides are TGCGCCAGCAGCTTGGGGACAGCCCCCGTTACTGAAGCTTTCTTT. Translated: CASSLGTAPVTEAFF.

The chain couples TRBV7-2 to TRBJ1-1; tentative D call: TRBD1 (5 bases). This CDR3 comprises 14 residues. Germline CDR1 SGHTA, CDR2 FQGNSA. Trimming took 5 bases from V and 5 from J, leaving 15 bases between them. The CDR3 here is CASSPAWDSTEAFF. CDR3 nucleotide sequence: TGTGCCAGCAGCCCGGCCTGGGACTCGACTGAAGCTTTCTTT.

The CDR3 here is CASSSSGGSEKLFF. Written as DNA, the CDR3 is TGCGCCAGCAGCTCTTCAGGGGGCAGTGAAAAACTGTTTTTT. This sequence joins TRBV5-1 and TRBJ1-4, with 8 bases identical to TRBD1. V gave up 3 bases and J gave up 7 bases; unmatched junction bases: 5. CDR1 is SGHRS and CDR2 is YFSETQ in the germline V gene. CDR3 length: 14 residues.